This note documents a single T cell receptor beta chain sequence. Its antigen is still unknown. This sample was included in a study of T cell repertoires in cytomegalovirus infection. TCRdb analysed the reads with MiXCR anew, one entry per CDR3 protein. The table records around 710,000 distinct CDR3 sequences, 25% to 35% of them present only once. The CDR3 covers 15 residues. The V end was cut by 4 bases, the J end by 2 bases, with 11 bases between. From germline, CDR1 is MNHNY and CDR2 SVGAGI (reference sequence). This TCR was sampled from a human donor in good health (CMV status not recorded). Some clones in this sample may be carry-over from other donors' samples. This chain links TRBV6-6 with TRBJ2-2, with a tentative D call TRBD2 (5 bases). This specimen consisted of cultured CD8+ T cells from PBMCs, obtained from culture after CMV antigen stimulation. The CDR3 nucleotides are TGTGCCAGCAGTTTCGCGAGGGCCAACACCGGGGAGCTGTTTTTT. As protein: CASSFARANTGELFF.